The 24 T cell receptor beta chains presented below share a single source sample, sequenced in a study of T cells in Graves' hyperthyroidism and ophthalmopathy. RNA transcripts gave rise to amplified TCR beta CDR3 regions. HTBI primers were the set used in a first-round RT-PCR of the TCR CDR3. From the multiplex PCR reads, TCRdb called clonotypes with MiXCR, one entry per CDR3 protein. This table holds about 560,000 distinct CDR3 sequences, approximately 14% found once. The sequencing sample was made of blood. The receptors stem from a woman aged 25 to 39 with Graves' hyperthyroidism.

In its sample, this clonotype was seen many times. The chain employs TRBV12-3 or TRBV12-4 and TRBJ2-7; 12 bases agree with TRBD2. The CDR3 sequence is 17 residues long. The junction had 6 bases not matched to a gene; V was cut back by 0 bases and J by 3 bases. Here the CDR3 DNA reads TGTGCCAGCAGTTTAGCGCTAGGGACTAGCGGGCTCTACGAGCAGTACTTC. Residues: CASSLALGTSGLYEQYF.

The table lists this clonotype with many counts. The chain employs TRBV5-1 and TRBJ2-3, with TRBD2 identical over 7 bases. The CDR3 extends over 14 amino acids. The germline V gene encodes CDR1 SGHRS and CDR2 YFSETQ. V was pared by 4 bases and J by 4 bases, with 6 bases of the junction left unmatched. The CDR3 coding sequence is TGCGCCAGCAGCAAAGGGGACTACCCAGATACGCAGTATTTT. Encoded protein: CASSKGDYPDTQYF.

This clonotype was seen only a few times. The V and J genes are TRBV20-1 and TRBJ2-1; 7 nucleotides align to TRBD2. Trimming at V came to 3 bases and at J to 2 bases, leaving 7 bases not matched to a gene. The CDR3 totals 15 residues. CDR1 and CDR2 (germline): DFQATT, SNEGSKA (reference sequence). This CDR3 is CSASGGSAPYNEQFF. The CDR3 nucleotides read TGCAGTGCTAGTGGCGGGAGTGCTCCCTACAATGAGCAGTTCTTC.

The genes are TRBV7-2 and TRBJ2-5; D gene unclear. V was trimmed by 5 bases and J by 5 bases, leaving 9 bases between them. Germline CDR1 reads SGHTA; CDR2 reads FQGNSA. There are 12 residues in the CDR3. As DNA, the CDR3 is TGTGCCAGCAGCCCTTTTGATGAGACCCAGTACTTC. Amino acid sequence: CASSPFDETQYF.

This clonotype was observed many times. V gene TRBV5-1 combines with J gene TRBJ2-7; 9 nucleotides align to TRBD2. V was clipped by 4 bases and J by 3 bases; unmatched bases: 5. CDR1 and CDR2 (germline): SGHRS, YFSETQ. This CDR3 is 14 amino acids long. DNA for the CDR3: TGCGCCAGCAGCCCGGATAGCGGGAGCTACGAGCAGTACTTC. Protein product: CASSPDSGSYEQYF.

This chain connects TRBV2 to TRBJ2-5; TRBD2 matches 10 bases. CDR1 is SNHLY and CDR2 is FYNNEI in the germline V gene. The ends lost 6 bases at V and 0 bases at J; junction bases unmatched: 7. The CDR3 loop spans 16 amino acids. The CDR3, as DNA: TGTGCCAGCAGGTCCCGGACTAGCGGCGACCAAGAGACCCAGTACTTC. Its translation is CASRSRTSGDQETQYF.

To note about this clonotype: One junction end disagrees with the germline gene, perhaps due to a read error. The chain uses TRBV18 and TRBJ2-1; 7 bases fit TRBD2. Germline V gives CDR1 KGHSH, CDR2 LQKENI. The CDR3 extends over 15 amino acids. CDR3 bases: TGTGCCAGCTCCCGGGAGGTAAGCTCCTACAGTGAGCAGTTCTTC. It is translated as CASSREVSSYSEQFF.

This clonotype was detected ten times or more. V and J are TRBV10-3 and TRBJ2-7; 10 nucleotides match TRBD1. Germline CDR1 ENHRY, CDR2 SYGVKD. Trimming at V came to 0 bases and at J to 2 bases, leaving 1 base not matched to a gene. This CDR3 is built from 15 residues. The CDR3 region is CAISESGQGAYEQYF. CDR3 in DNA: TGTGCCATCAGTGAGTCCGGACAGGGGGCCTACGAGCAGTACTTC.

This clonotype was recorded at least ten times. The chain is built from TRBV11-2 and TRBJ2-1; 7 bases are a match to TRBD2. This CDR3 contains 16 residues. The germline V gene encodes CDR1 SGHAT and CDR2 FQNNGV. V lost 7 bases, J lost 3 bases, and 12 bases stayed unmatched. CDR3 sequence reads: CASNMHRGGGYNEQFF. DNA for the CDR3: TGTGCCAGCAACATGCATCGTGGCGGGGGCTACAATGAGCAGTTCTTC.

The sample holds a few counts of this clonotype. The V gene is TRBV30, the J gene TRBJ1-5, with a possible D match to TRBD1 (5 bases). V was trimmed by 8 bases and J by 6 bases, leaving 23 bases between them. Germline V lookup: CDR1 GTSNPN, CDR2 SVGIG (reference sequence). The CDR3 length is 15 residues. The CDR3 DNA is TGTGCCAGTACCAAAAGGGGAGACGGATTTCAGCCCCAGCATTTT. It specifies CASTKRGDGFQPQHF.

The gene calls are TRBV27 and TRBJ1-2; tentatively, D is TRBD1 (5 bases). The CDR3 extends over 18 amino acids. Germline V gene data show CDR1 as MNHEY and CDR2 as SMNVEV (reference sequence). Trimming stripped 0 bases from V and 5 bases from J, with 22 bases between. CDR3 DNA sequence: TGTGCCAGCAGTTTATCGTGGGTGAGGGACCGGCAGGATTATGGCTACACCTTC. It specifies CASSLSWVRDRQDYGYTF.

The CDR3 bases are TGTGCCAGCAGCCTCCGACAGGGCGGTGATAATTCACCCCTCCACTTT. Its protein is CASSLRQGGDNSPLHF. This chain uses TRBV7-6 with TRBJ1-6, with TRBD1 identical over 7 bases. Germline CDR1 SGHVS, CDR2 FNYEAQ. With 5 bases clipped from V and 5 bases from J, the junction kept 9 bases outside the gene matches. CDR3 length: 16 residues. The whole variable domain, remainder taken from reference TRBV7-6 and TRBJ1-6, is GAGVSQSPRYKVTKRGQDVALRCDPISGHVSLYWYRQALGQGPEFLTYFNYEAQQDKSGLPNDRFSAERPEGSISTLTIQRTEQRDSAMYRCASSLRQGGDNSPLHFGNGTRLTVT.

Many counts were recorded for this clonotype. The chain joins TRBV6-1 to TRBJ1-2; 8 nucleotides match TRBD1. The CDR3 has 16 amino acids. V dropped 5 bases and J dropped 4; count of bases not matched to a gene: 12. Germline loops: CDR1 MNHNS, CDR2 SASEGT. Here the CDR3 reads CASSSGTGGAPYGYTF. The CDR3 DNA follows: TGTGCCAGCAGTTCCGGGACAGGAGGAGCGCCCTATGGCTACACCTTC.

This clonotype came up a few times. The V gene is TRBV15, the J gene TRBJ1-2, with 8 nucleotides matching TRBD1. Germline trimming cut 2 bases from V and 3 bases from J; bases unmatched to any gene: 8. This CDR3 region has 16 residues. The germline gives CDR1 LNHNV, CDR2 YYDKDF (reference sequence). CDR3 sequence: CATSRIRQGPYYGYTF. CDR3 nucleotides: TGTGCCACCAGCAGAATACGACAGGGGCCATACTATGGCTACACCTTC. Looking up the rest from reference TRBV15 and TRBJ1-2 gives the full variable domain: DAMVIQNPRYQVTQFGKPVTLSCSQTLNHNVMYWYQQKSSQAPKLLFHYYDKDFNNEADTPDNFQSRRPNTSFCFLDIRSPGLGDTAMYLCATSRIRQGPYYGYTFGSGTRLTVV.

This clonotype appeared many times. This chain joins TRBV20-1 and TRBJ2-3, with 8 positions matching TRBD2. The ends lost 3 bases at V and 4 bases at J; junction bases unmatched: 9. The CDR3 covers 15 residues. Germline loops: CDR1 DFQATT, CDR2 SNEGSKA (reference sequence). The CDR3 nucleotides read TGCAGTGCTAGTCTGCGGGAGGTTATCGCAGATACGCAGTATTTT. Translated: CSASLREVIADTQYF.

In its sample, this clonotype was seen a few times. The chain combines TRBV5-1 with TRBJ2-5, with 7 bases lining up with TRBD1. The CDR3 has 15 amino acids. Germline values: CDR1 SGHRS, CDR2 YFSETQ. V lost 3 bases and J lost 2; bases outside the gene matches: 7. CDR3 bases: TGCGCCAGCAGCTGGAAGGGACAGCGACAAGAGACCCAGTACTTC. It is translated as CASSWKGQRQETQYF.

This clonotype has a count of ten or more. This rearrangement joins TRBV20-1 to TRBJ2-2; 7 bases are shared with TRBD2. The CDR3 totals 14 residues. Germline V CDR1 and CDR2: DFQATT, SNEGSKA (reference sequence). J lost 7 bases, V lost 4 bases, and 9 bases had no gene match. The CDR3 region is CSANRRETGGELFF. The CDR3 nucleotides are TGCAGTGCTAATAGGCGGGAGACCGGCGGGGAGCTGTTTTTT.

This clonotype was found a few times. The rearrangement links TRBV5-1 to TRBJ1-2, with D hard to call. The CDR3 sequence is 16 residues long. V was cut by 0 bases and J by 3 bases, with 15 bases left in between. Per the germline V gene, CDR1 is SGHRS and CDR2 is YFSETQ. The CDR3 is CASSLAAAGGDYGYTF. The CDR3 DNA reads as TGCGCCAGCAGCTTGGCCGCCGCCGGCGGCGACTATGGCTACACCTTC.

The table lists this clonotype with many counts. The chain employs TRBV6-1 and TRBJ2-1, with 13 bases aligning to TRBD2. The CDR3 totals 17 residues. V lost 1 base, J lost 4 bases, and 4 bases stayed unmatched. Germline CDR1 reads MNHNS; CDR2 reads SASEGT. The CDR3 spells CASSEVGLAGLYNEQFF. The CDR3 coding sequence is TGTGCCAGCAGTGAAGTGGGACTAGCGGGGTTGTACAATGAGCAGTTCTTC.

There are many counts of this clonotype. This chain joins TRBV11-2 and TRBJ2-3; weak D call: TRBD2 (6 bases). Germline assignment: CDR1 SGHAT and CDR2 FQNNGV. Trimming shortened V by 5 bases and J by 4 bases, and 16 bases separated the two germline ends. This CDR3 has 15 amino acids. Here the CDR3 reads CASSLRGGGPDTQYF. DNA of the CDR3: TGTGCCAGCAGCCTCCGGGGCGGAGGGCCAGATACGCAGTATTTT.

This clonotype appeared many times. The J gene is TRBJ2-7, the V gene TRBV30; 8 nucleotides line up with TRBD1. The CDR3 totals 13 residues. Germline V gene sequence: CDR1 GTSNPN, CDR2 SVGIG (reference sequence). Trimming took 4 bases from V and 2 from J; bases not matched to a gene: 4. Here the CDR3 DNA reads TGTGCCTGGACCTCGACAGGGGCCTACGAGCAGTACTTC. Translated: CAWTSTGAYEQYF.

This chain joins TRBV5-1 and TRBJ1-2; D may be TRBD1 (6 bases). The CDR3 is 14 amino acids. The V end was cut by 4 bases, the J end by 2 bases, with 12 bases between. Germline assignment: CDR1 SGHRS and CDR2 YFSETQ. The CDR3 nucleotides are TGCGCCAGCAGCAATACAGGGAACAACTATGGCTACACCTTC. This gives the protein CASSNTGNNYGYTF. Using reference TRBV5-1 and TRBJ1-2 for the parts outside the CDR3, the full variable domain is KAGVTQTPRYLIKTRGQQVTLSCSPISGHRSVSWYQQTPGQGLQFLFEYFSETQRNKGNFPGRFSGRQFSNSRSEMNVSTLELGDSALYLCASSNTGNNYGYTFGSGTRLTVV.

This chain joins TRBV20-1 and TRBJ1-5; TRBD1 aligns across 11 bases. J gave up 5 bases and V 1 base, and 1 base lay outside the gene matches. This CDR3 comprises 14 residues. From germline, CDR1 is DFQATT and CDR2 SNEGSKA (reference sequence). The CDR3 DNA is TGCAGTGCTAGAGGGACAGGGGGCGATCAGCCCCAGCATTTT. Translating it yields CSARGTGGDQPQHF.

This clonotype came up many times. The genes are TRBV7-2 and TRBJ1-5; D remains ambiguous. This CDR3 has 15 residues. Germline loops: CDR1 SGHTA, CDR2 FQGNSA. The V end was cut by 3 bases, the J end by 7 bases, with 16 bases between. CDR3 in DNA: TGTGCCAGCAGCTTGAGGTTAGCTGCCCCCCAGCCCCAGCATTTT. Amino acid sequence: CASSLRLAAPQPQHF. Filled out from reference TRBV7-2 and TRBJ1-5, the complete variable domain reads GAGVSQSPSNKVTEKGKDVELRCDPISGHTALYWYRQSLGQGLEFLIYFQGNSAPDKSGLPSDRFSAERTGGSVSTLTIQRTQQEDSAVYLCASSLRLAAPQPQHFGDGTRLSIL.